Listed below are T cell receptor beta chains from one sample, sequenced in a study of T-cell memory formation after mild COVID-19. TCRdb ran MiXCR on the 5' RACE reads and lists one entry per CDR3 protein. This sample has about 320,000 distinct CDR3 sequences, with 14% found just once. What was sequenced was PBMCs or a T cell subset sorted from them (not recorded which). These receptors originate from a young man who had mild COVID-19 (a few samples of this study predate the infection). Cell type and time point are not known. CDR3s include the opening cysteine and the closing phenylalanine or tryptophan. The D gene is left open where the match is weak. Clone size is stated in some rows and not others, as once, few, many or a class when expanded.

clone_size d_call j_call v_call cdr3_nt cdr3_aa
. . TRBJ2-3 TRBV6-5 TGTGCCAGCAGTTACCGGGTGGGGGCCGGTAGTGTTGCAGATACGCAGTATTTT CASSYRVGAGSVADTQYF
few . TRBJ2-3 TRBV7-2 TGTGCCAGCAGCTTAGGGCTACCAGATACGCAGTATTTT CASSLGLPDTQYF
many . TRBJ1-1 TRBV28 TGTGCCAGCAGTTTAGGAGGGGTGAGAACTGAAGCTTTCTTT CASSLGGVRTEAFF
. . TRBJ2-2 TRBV7-2 TGTGCCAGCAGCTTAAATCCGGGGAACACCGGGGAGCTGTTTTTT CASSLNPGNTGELFF
. . TRBJ2-7 TRBV20-1 TGCAGTGCTCGTCGACCTATTCTGGACGAGCAGTACTTC CSARRPILDEQYF
few . TRBJ2-1 TRBV6-6 TGTGCCAGCAGCCTGAAAGGGAATGAGCAGTTCTTC CASSLKGNEQFF
. . TRBJ2-5 TRBV10-3 TGTGCCATCAGTGAGGCTAGCCGCCAAGAGACCCAGTACTTC CAISEASRQETQYF
few . TRBJ2-6 TRBV28 TGTGCCAGCAGTACAGGGACTGGGGCCAACGTCCTGACTTTC CASSTGTGANVLTF
. . TRBJ2-3 TRBV11-2 TGTGCCAGCAGCTTAGTTACTAGTAGCACAGATACGCAGTATTTT CASSLVTSSTDTQYF
. . TRBJ2-7 TRBV20-1 TGCAGTGCTAGAGCCACACGACGCGGGCCCTACGAGCAGTACTTC CSARATRRGPYEQYF
few . TRBJ1-1 TRBV27 TGTGCCAGCAGCGCCTCTTTGGGAGGGAGGGTCACTGAAGCTTTCTTT CASSASLGGRVTEAFF
many . TRBJ1-4 TRBV7-6 TGTGCCAGCAGCACTAATGAAAAACTGTTTTTT CASSTNEKLFF
few . TRBJ2-3 TRBV12-3/TRBV12-4 TGTGCCAGCACCCTGGGGGGGGCTAGCACAGATACGCAGTATTTT CASTLGGASTDTQYF
few . TRBJ1-6 TRBV5-1 TGCGCCAGCAGCTTTGTTCCCGAAGAGCCCCTCCACTTT CASSFVPEEPLHF
few . TRBJ1-6 TRBV14 TGTGCCAGCAGCCTCCACTCGGATTGGGCCTCACCCCTCCACTTT CASSLHSDWASPLHF
. . TRBJ1-1 TRBV6-4 TGTGCCAGCAGTGACGGAGGAGCGAACACTGAAGCTTTCTTT CASSDGGANTEAFF
. TRBD1 TRBJ2-1 TRBV18 TGTGCCAGCTCACCATCGGGACAGGTCTACAATGAGCAGTTCTTC CASSPSGQVYNEQFF
few . TRBJ1-4 TRBV5-1 TGCGCCAGCAGCTCGCTCGACGGTTTGGAACTGTTTTTT CASSSLDGLELFF
. TRBD2 TRBJ2-1 TRBV7-3 TGTGCCAGCAGCTCTGTCCGGGGGGGCCGGAATGAGCAGTTCTTC CASSSVRGGRNEQFF
. TRBD2 TRBJ2-3 TRBV6-1 TGTGCCAGCAGCGTTGGACTAGCGGGGGGAACGGTGGTTACAGATACGCAGTATTTT CASSVGLAGGTVVTDTQYF
. TRBD1 TRBJ1-1 TRBV7-2 TGTGCCAGCAGCTCCTATGGACAGGGGTGGACTGAAGCTTTCTTT CASSSYGQGWTEAFF
many . TRBJ2-2 TRBV9 TGTGCCAGCAGCCCCGGGACAATGAACACCGGGGAGCTGTTTTTT CASSPGTMNTGELFF
. . TRBJ1-2 TRBV20-1 TGCAGTGCTCCTAGAGCTGGGCTGGGCTACACCTTC CSAPRAGLGYTF
few . TRBJ1-2 TRBV28 TGTGCCAGCAGTTTACAGGGGAACTATGGCTACACCTTC CASSLQGNYGYTF
. . TRBJ1-1 TRBV5-1 TGCGCCAGCAGCTTGAGCCTAGGACGGGAGAGTAGGGCTTTCTTT CASSLSLGRESRAFF
few . TRBJ2-1 TRBV7-2 TGTGCCAGCAGCTTAGTCCCGAGCTCCTACAATGAGCAGTTCTTC CASSLVPSSYNEQFF
. TRBD2 TRBJ2-3 TRBV11-1 TGTGCCAGCAGCTTAGCAGCGGGGAATCTGGATACGCAGTATTTT CASSLAAGNLDTQYF
. . TRBJ2-2 TRBV6-2/TRBV6-3 TGTGCCAGCAGTTCTCTCGCAGATATGAACACCGGGGAGCTGTTTTTT CASSSLADMNTGELFF
. . TRBJ1-2 TRBV9 TGTGCCAGCAGCGTCCCGCACGACTTC CASSVPHDF
few TRBD1 TRBJ2-7 TRBV7-9 TGTGCCAGCACTCCGGGACAGGTCTCCTACGAGCAGTACTTC CASTPGQVSYEQYF
. . TRBJ2-7 TRBV11-2 TGTGCCAGCAGCGCCCCTTCCTACGAGCAGTACTTC CASSAPSYEQYF
many . TRBJ1-1 TRBV2 TGTGCCAGCAGTCTATCCACGGAGGGCACTGAAGCTTTCTTT CASSLSTEGTEAFF
few . TRBJ1-4 TRBV5-1 TGCGCCAGCAGCGCAGCTCGAGGCGCAACTAATGAAAAACTGTTTTTT CASSAARGATNEKLFF
few . TRBJ2-3 TRBV2 TGTGCCAGCAGCTATGGATCGGGCGGGGCGACAGATACGCAGTATTTT CASSYGSGGATDTQYF
few . TRBJ2-2 TRBV7-6 TGTGCCAGCAGCTTAGTTCCGACAGGGAACACCGGGGAGCTGTTTTTT CASSLVPTGNTGELFF
few . TRBJ1-5 TRBV20-1 TGCAGTGCTAGACGAGGGCAGCACAATCAGCCCCAGCATTTT CSARRGQHNQPQHF
many . TRBJ2-5 TRBV5-1 TGCGCCAGCAGCTTGGTTCCCGGGGGAGTGGAGACCCAGTACTTC CASSLVPGGVETQYF
. . TRBJ1-1 TRBV7-2 TGTGCCAGCAGCTTGGCGTCATATATGAACACTGAAGCTTTCTTT CASSLASYMNTEAFF
. TRBD2 TRBJ2-2 TRBV12-3/TRBV12-4 TGTGCCAGCGCTCCCCCCGGGGGGGCGAACACCGGGGAGCTGTTTTTT CASAPPGGANTGELFF
once TRBD2 TRBJ2-1 TRBV9 TGTGCCAGCAGCATTGGACTAGCGGCGTACAATGAGCAGTTCTTC CASSIGLAAYNEQFF
. TRBD1 TRBJ1-2 TRBV5-6 TGTGCCAGCAGCTCGGTATGGCCGGAGGGGGCAGGCGGCTACACCTTC CASSSVWPEGAGGYTF
few . TRBJ2-7 TRBV7-6 TGTGCCAGCAGCTTAGTTCTGGGGGTCGAGCAGTACTTC CASSLVLGVEQYF
few . TRBJ1-5 TRBV4-1 TGCGCCAGCAGCCAAGATCCGCCTGCAAGCAATCAGCCCCAGCATTTT CASSQDPPASNQPQHF
many . TRBJ2-1 TRBV7-3 TGTGCCAGCAGCTTCGGGACGATCCATGAGCAGTTCTTC CASSFGTIHEQFF
few . TRBJ2-3 TRBV7-2 TGTGCCACCATTCGGGGGGCGAACACAGATACGCAGTATTTT CATIRGANTDTQYF
. . TRBJ2-7 TRBV4-3 TGCGCCAGCAGCCGGGCTACTATCTACGAGCAGTACTTC CASSRATIYEQYF
. . TRBJ1-5 TRBV24-1 TGTGCCACCAGTGATTTAACTGACCCCGCTTGGACGTACTACTGGGGACGTAGCCAGCCCCAGCATTTT CATSDLTDPAWTYYWGRSQPQHF
. . TRBJ2-3 TRBV7-6 TGTGCCAGCAGCGTAGCCTCCCCGACAGATACGCAGTATTTT CASSVASPTDTQYF
. . TRBJ2-3 TRBV10-2 TGCGCCAGGGATCCCGGGGGCACAGATACGCAGTATTTT CARDPGGTDTQYF
few . TRBJ1-1 TRBV7-8 TGTGCCAGCAGCTTTTTCGGGAAAACGAACACTGAAGCTTTCTTT CASSFFGKTNTEAFF
. TRBD2 TRBJ2-3 TRBV5-1 TGCGCCAGCAGCACTTGGTCTAGCGGGGGTCTCACAGATACGCAGTATTTT CASSTWSSGGLTDTQYF
once . TRBJ2-2 TRBV6-2/TRBV6-3 TGTGCCAGCTCGCCCGTTGGGCCCGGGGAGCTGTTTTTT CASSPVGPGELFF
. . TRBJ1-2 TRBV29-1 TGCAGCGTTGAGGGGGGGACATACTACTATGGCTACACCTTC CSVEGGTYYYGYTF
few TRBD1 TRBJ1-1 TRBV7-2 TGTGCCAGCAGCACCCTAGACAGGGGCTCGAAAGCTTTCTTT CASSTLDRGSKAFF
many . TRBJ2-1 TRBV12-5 TGTGCTAGTGGTTTGCCCCGTGGGGGGACAGAAGACAATGAGCAGTTCTTC CASGLPRGGTEDNEQFF
. . TRBJ1-2 TRBV7-2 TGTGCCAGCAGCACGTCCACCGGAAACTATGGCTACACCTTC CASSTSTGNYGYTF
few TRBD1 TRBJ2-4 TRBV7-9 TGTGCCAGCAGCCCCCCGACAGGGAAGGAATACTTC CASSPPTGKEYF